These 11 T cell receptor beta chains share one sample of origin, sequenced in a study of CD8+ T cells in alopecia areata (dated by TCRdb to the late 2010s). This sample's time point label indicates: roughly 24 weeks on oral tofacitinib. Sample treatment or condition, as interpreted from the label and publication: oral pan-JAK inhibitor, 5-10 mg twice daily. The library was prepared using the immunoSEQ multiplex PCR assay. RNA was extracted from all samples and reverse transcribed into cDNA as template for TCR sequencing. The clones in this table, taken by TCRdb from immuneACCESS, are in-frame only. Not every clone is retained; where verified, under half of the shortfall comes from an unresolved V gene, and the cause of the rest is unknown. The sample table holds 90,000 to 130,000 clones, of which around 50% were seen once. Roughly an eighth of the sample lies in the top ten. The sequenced sample was CD8+ T cells sorted from blood, obtained at week 24, from a patient treated with tofacitinib. Receptors originate from a human donor with alopecia areata.

This rearrangement joins TRBV13 to TRBJ2-6, with a tentative D call TRBD1 (6 bases). Between the trimmed V and J ends, which lost 8 bases and 3 bases, there was a span of 14 bases. This CDR3 has 15 residues. Germline V gene lookup returns CDR1 PRHDT and CDR2 FYEKMQ (reference sequence). In nucleotides, the CDR3 is TGTGCCAGCCTTATACAGGGCTTTGGGGCCAACGTCCTGACTTTC. As protein: CASLIQGFGANVLTF.

V gene TRBV6-5 combines with J gene TRBJ1-1; D unclear. CDR1 and CDR2 from the germline V gene are MNHEY and SVGAGI. The V end lost 5 bases, the J end lost 11 bases, and 15 bases lay between the germline ends. This CDR3 is 12 amino acids long. The CDR3 nucleotides read TGTGCCAGCAGTGCCGGGGAGGGAGTGGCTTTCTTT. Residues: CASSAGEGVAFF.

This clone was seen a few times. V usage is TRBV9 and J usage is TRBJ2-5, with D maybe TRBD1 (6 bases). This CDR3 has 15 residues. Germline-derived CDR1 and CDR2 are SGDLS and YYNGEE. V gave up 3 bases and J gave up 7 bases, with 19 bases separating them. CDR3 residues: CASSGGDRRLGTQYF. CDR3 sequence (DNA): TGTGCCAGCAGCGGAGGAGACAGGAGGTTGGGGACCCAGTACTTC.

This clone was detected only a few times. The chain employs TRBV4-1 and TRBJ1-5; D perhaps matches TRBD1 (5 bases). Per the germline V gene, CDR1 is MGHRA and CDR2 is YSYEKL. This CDR3 spans 14 amino acids. Trimming cost V 5 bases and J 0 bases, with 8 bases left between them. The CDR3 DNA is TGCGCCAGCAGCTGGGACGGTAGCAATCAGCCCCAGCATTTT. Amino acids: CASSWDGSNQPQHF.

V is TRBV6-6 and J is TRBJ2-7; TRBD1 aligns across 7 bases. The CDR3 has 13 amino acids. With 6 bases clipped from V and 4 bases from J, the junction kept 6 bases outside the gene matches. Looked up from germline, CDR1 is MNHNY and CDR2 is SVGAGI (reference sequence). In nucleotides, the CDR3 is TGTGCCAGCAGCAGGACAGGTGAATACGAGCAGTACTTC. Its protein product is CASSRTGEYEQYF.

The V and J genes are TRBV18 and TRBJ1-5; 9 bases are shared with TRBD1. Germline CDR1 reads KGHSH; CDR2 reads LQKENI. The V segment lost 3 bases and the J segment 1 base; nucleotides outside the gene matches: 4. CDR3 size: 16 residues. In nucleotides, the CDR3 is TGTGCCAGCTCACCGTCCGGACAGGGGAGCAATCAGCCCCAGCATTTT. Protein product: CASSPSGQGSNQPQHF.

This clone appeared a few times. V and J are TRBV29-1 and TRBJ2-1; TRBD2 aligns across 7 bases. CDR3 size: 12 residues. In germline, CDR1 is SQVTM, CDR2 ANQGSEA. Trimming at V came to 7 bases and at J to 7 bases, leaving 7 bases not matched to a gene. CDR3 sequence reads: CSAGRGRNEQFF. As DNA, the CDR3 is TGCAGCGCAGGGCGGGGGAGGAATGAGCAGTTCTTC.

This sequence joins TRBV11-2 and TRBJ2-7; perhaps TRBD1 as D (5 bases). CDR3 length: 16 residues. Germline CDR1 reads SGHAT; CDR2 reads FQNNGV. Trimming pared 1 base from V and 1 base from J, leaving 14 bases between. CDR3 loop: CASSLGPGQPSYEQYF. CDR3 DNA sequence: TGTGCCAGCAGCTTAGGACCCGGACAACCGTCCTACGAGCAGTACTTC.

The V gene is TRBV5-1, the J gene TRBJ2-3, with 9 nucleotides matching TRBD2. This CDR3 has 18 residues. Germline lookup yields CDR1 SGHRS and CDR2 YFSETQ. Trimming removed 4 bases from V and 4 bases from J; junction bases left unmatched: 16. CDR3 in amino acids: CASSTLAGRIPLPDTQYF. The CDR3 DNA is TGCGCCAGCAGCACCCTAGCGGGGCGAATCCCCCTCCCAGATACGCAGTATTTT. The full variable domain, with the rest looked up from reference TRBV5-1 and TRBJ2-3, is KAGVTQTPRYLIKTRGQQVTLSCSPISGHRSVSWYQQTPGQGLQFLFEYFSETQRNKGNFPGRFSGRQFSNSRSEMNVSTLELGDSALYLCASSTLAGRIPLPDTQYFGPGTRLTVL.

The chain recombines TRBV27 with TRBJ2-5, with D tentatively TRBD2 (6 bases). Per germline, CDR1 MNHEY and CDR2 SMNVEV (reference sequence). The CDR3 is 14 residues long. With 6 bases removed from V and 5 bases from J, the gap between germline ends came to 16 bases. This CDR3 is CASRPQEGYETQYF. Written as DNA, the CDR3 is TGTGCCAGCAGACCCCAGGAGGGTTATGAGACCCAGTACTTC.

V is TRBV4-1 and J is TRBJ2-3; 8 positions match TRBD1. Germline CDR1 and CDR2: MGHRA and YSYEKL. This CDR3 contains 15 residues. The V gene end was trimmed by 5 bases and the J gene end by 2 bases; junction bases not matched to a gene: 6. CDR3 residues: CASSTRQGNTDTQYF. The CDR3 region has the DNA TGCGCCAGCAGCACACGACAGGGGAACACAGATACGCAGTATTTT.